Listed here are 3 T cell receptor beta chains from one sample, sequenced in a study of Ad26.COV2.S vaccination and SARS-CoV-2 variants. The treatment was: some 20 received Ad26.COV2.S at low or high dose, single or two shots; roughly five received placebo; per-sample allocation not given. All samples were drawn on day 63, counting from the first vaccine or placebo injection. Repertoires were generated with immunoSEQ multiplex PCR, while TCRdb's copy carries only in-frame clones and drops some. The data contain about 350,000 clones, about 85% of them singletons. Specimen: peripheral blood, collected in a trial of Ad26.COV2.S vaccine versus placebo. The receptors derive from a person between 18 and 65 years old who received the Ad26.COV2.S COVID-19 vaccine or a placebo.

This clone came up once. CDR3 bases: TGTGCCAGCAGCTTAGGCCCGTACGCGGACTACTGGGAGCAGTACTTC. Its translation: CASSLGPYADYWEQYF. The chain uses TRBV7-2 and TRBJ2-7; tentatively, D is TRBD2 (6 bases). The CDR3 is made up of 16 amino acids. The germline V and J ends were trimmed by 1 base and 7 bases, with 20 bases remaining between them. Germline CDR1 SGHTA, CDR2 FQGNSA.

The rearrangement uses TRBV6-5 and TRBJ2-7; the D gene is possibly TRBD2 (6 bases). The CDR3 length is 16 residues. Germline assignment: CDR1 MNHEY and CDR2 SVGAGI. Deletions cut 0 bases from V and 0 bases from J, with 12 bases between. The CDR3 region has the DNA TGTGCCAGCAGTTACTCATGGCGGGGAAGCTCCTACGAGCAGTACTTC. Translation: CASSYSWRGSSYEQYF.

The DNA of the CDR3 is TGTGCCAGCAGTGAGGATCGGGGGATCTACAATGAGCAGTTCTTC. Translation: CASSEDRGIYNEQFF. V gene TRBV2 combines with J gene TRBJ2-1; D possibly corresponds to TRBD2 (6 bases). V was trimmed by 3 bases and J by 3 bases, leaving 12 bases between them. Germline V gene sequence: CDR1 SNHLY, CDR2 FYNNEI. CDR3 length: 15 amino acids. The full variable domain, rest sourced from reference TRBV2 and TRBJ2-1, is EPEVTQTPSHQVTQMGQEVILRCVPISNHLYFYWYRQILGQKVEFLVSFYNNEISEKSEIFDDQFSVERPDGSNFTLKIRSTKLEDSAMYFCASSEDRGIYNEQFFGPGTRLTVL.